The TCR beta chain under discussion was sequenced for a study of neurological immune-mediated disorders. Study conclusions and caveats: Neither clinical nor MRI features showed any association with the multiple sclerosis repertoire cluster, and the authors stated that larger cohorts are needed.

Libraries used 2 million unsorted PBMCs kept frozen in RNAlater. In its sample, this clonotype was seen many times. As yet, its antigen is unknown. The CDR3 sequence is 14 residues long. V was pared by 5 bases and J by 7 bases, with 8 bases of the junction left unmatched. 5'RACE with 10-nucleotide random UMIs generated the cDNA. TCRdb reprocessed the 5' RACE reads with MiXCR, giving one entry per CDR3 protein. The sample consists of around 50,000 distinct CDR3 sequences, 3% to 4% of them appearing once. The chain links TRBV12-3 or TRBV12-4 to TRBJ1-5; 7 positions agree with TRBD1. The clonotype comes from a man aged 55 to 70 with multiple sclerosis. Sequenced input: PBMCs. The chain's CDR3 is CASSNRGTWQPQHF. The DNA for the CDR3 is TGTGCCAGCAGTAACAGGGGAACTTGGCAGCCCCAGCATTTT.